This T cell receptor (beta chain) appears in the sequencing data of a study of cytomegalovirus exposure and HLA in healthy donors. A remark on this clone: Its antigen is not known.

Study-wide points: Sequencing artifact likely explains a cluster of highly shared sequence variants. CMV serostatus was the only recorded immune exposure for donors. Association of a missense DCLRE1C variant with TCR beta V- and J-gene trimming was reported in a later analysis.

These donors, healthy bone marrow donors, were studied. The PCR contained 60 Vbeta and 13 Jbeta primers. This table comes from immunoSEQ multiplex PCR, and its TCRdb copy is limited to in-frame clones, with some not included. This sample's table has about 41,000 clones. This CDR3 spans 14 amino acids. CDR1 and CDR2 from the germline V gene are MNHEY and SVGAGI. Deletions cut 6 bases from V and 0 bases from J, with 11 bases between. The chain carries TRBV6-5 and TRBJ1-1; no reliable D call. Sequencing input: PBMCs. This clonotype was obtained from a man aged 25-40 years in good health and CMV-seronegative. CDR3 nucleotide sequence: TGTGCCAGCAGCCTCGACACCCTGAACACTGAAGCTTTCTTT. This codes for CASSLDTLNTEAFF.